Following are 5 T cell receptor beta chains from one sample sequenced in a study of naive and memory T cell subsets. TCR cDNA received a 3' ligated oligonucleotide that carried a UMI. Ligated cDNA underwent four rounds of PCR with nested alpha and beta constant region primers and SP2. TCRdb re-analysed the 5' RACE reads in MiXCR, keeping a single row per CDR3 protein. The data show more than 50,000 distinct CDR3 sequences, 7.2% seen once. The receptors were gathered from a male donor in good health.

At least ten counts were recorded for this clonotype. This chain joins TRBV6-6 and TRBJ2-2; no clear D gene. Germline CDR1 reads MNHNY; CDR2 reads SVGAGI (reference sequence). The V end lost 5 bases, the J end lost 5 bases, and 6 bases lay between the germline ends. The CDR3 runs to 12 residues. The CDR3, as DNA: TGTGCCAGCAGTCCAAAAACCGGGGAGCTGTTTTTT. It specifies CASSPKTGELFF.

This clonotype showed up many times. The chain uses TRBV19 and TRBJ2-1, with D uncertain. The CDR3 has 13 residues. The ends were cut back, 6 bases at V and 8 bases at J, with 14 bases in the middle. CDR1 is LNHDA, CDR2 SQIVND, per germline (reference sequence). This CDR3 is CASSSGPVDEQFF. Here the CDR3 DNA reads TGTGCCAGTAGCTCCGGGCCAGTAGATGAGCAGTTCTTC.

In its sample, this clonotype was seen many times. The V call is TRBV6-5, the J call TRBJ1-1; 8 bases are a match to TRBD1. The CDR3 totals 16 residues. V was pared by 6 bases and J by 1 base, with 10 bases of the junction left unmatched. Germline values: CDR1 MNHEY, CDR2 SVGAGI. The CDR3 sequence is CASRITGTGANTEAFF. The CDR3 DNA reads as TGTGCCAGCAGGATTACCGGGACAGGAGCGAACACTGAAGCTTTCTTT.

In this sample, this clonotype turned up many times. CDR3 DNA: TGTGCCAGCACCCCCGACCCGGTGGTCACAGATACGCAGTATTTT. The encoded protein is CASTPDPVVTDTQYF. V is TRBV6-6 and J is TRBJ2-3; D gene ambiguous. CDR3 length equals 15 residues. Germline V gene lookup returns CDR1 MNHNY and CDR2 SVGAGI (reference sequence). V lost 7 bases, J lost 2 bases, and 16 bases lay in between.

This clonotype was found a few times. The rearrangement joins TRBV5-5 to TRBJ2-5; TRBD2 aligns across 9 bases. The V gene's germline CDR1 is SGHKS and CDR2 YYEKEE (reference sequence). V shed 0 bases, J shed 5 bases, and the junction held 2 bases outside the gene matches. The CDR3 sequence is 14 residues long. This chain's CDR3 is CASSLAAGGETQYF. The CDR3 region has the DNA TGTGCCAGCAGCTTGGCCGCGGGAGGGGAGACCCAGTACTTC. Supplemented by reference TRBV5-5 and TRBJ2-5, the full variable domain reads DAGVTQSPTHLIKTRGQQVTLRCSPISGHKSVSWYQQVLGQGPQFIFQYYEKEERGRGNFPDRFSARQFPNYSSELNVNALLLGDSALYLCASSLAAGGETQYFGPGTRLLVL.